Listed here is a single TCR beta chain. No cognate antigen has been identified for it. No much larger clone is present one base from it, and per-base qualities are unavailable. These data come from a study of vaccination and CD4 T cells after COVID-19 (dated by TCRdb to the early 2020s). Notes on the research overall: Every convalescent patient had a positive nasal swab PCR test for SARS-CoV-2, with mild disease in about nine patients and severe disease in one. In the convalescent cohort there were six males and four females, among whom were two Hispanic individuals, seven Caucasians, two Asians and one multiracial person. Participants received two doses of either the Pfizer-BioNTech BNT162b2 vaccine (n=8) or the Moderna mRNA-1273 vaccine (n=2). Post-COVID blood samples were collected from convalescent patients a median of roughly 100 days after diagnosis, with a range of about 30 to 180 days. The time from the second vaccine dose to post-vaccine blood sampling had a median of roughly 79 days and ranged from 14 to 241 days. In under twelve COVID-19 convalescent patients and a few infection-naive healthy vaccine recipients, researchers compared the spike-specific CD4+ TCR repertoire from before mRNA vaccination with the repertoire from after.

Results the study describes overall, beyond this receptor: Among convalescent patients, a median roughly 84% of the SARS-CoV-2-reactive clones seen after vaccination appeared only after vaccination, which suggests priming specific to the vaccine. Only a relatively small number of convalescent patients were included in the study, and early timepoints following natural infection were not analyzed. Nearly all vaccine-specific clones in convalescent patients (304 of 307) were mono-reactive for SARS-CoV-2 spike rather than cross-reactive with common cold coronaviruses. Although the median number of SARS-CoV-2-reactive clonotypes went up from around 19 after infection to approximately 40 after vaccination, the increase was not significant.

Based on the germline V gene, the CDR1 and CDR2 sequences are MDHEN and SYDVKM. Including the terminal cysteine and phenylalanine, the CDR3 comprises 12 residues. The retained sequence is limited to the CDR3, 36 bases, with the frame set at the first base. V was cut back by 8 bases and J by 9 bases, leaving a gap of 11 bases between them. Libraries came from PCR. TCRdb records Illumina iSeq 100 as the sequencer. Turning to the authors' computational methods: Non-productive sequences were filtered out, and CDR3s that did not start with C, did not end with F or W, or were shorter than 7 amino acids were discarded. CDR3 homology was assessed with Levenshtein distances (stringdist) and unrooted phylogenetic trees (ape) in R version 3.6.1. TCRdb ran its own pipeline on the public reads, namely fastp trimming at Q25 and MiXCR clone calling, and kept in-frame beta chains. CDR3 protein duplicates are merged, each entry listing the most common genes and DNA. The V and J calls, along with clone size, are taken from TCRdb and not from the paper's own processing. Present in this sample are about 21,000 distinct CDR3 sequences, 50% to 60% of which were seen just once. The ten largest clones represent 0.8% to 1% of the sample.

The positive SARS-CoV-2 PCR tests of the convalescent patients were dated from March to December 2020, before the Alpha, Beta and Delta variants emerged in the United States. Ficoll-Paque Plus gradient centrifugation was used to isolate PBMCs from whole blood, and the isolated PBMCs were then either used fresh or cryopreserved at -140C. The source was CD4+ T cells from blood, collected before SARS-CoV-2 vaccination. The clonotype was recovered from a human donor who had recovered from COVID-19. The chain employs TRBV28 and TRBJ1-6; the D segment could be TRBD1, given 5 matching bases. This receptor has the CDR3 CASEGLGSPLHF. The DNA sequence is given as TGTGCCAGCGAGGGGCTGGGTTCACCCCTCCACTTT.